The next 23 T cell receptor beta chains were all read from a single sample in a study of cytomegalovirus exposure and HLA in healthy donors. 13 Jbeta primers and 60 Vbeta primers were used for the PCR. This table comes from immunoSEQ multiplex PCR, and its TCRdb copy is limited to in-frame clones, with some not included. The data hold approximately 190,000 clones, with around 86% observed a single time. The sample consisted of PBMCs. All receptors derive from a man in his thirties or forties in good health and CMV-seronegative.

The chain is built from TRBV28 and TRBJ2-5; D is perhaps TRBD1 (5 bases). The germline V and J ends were trimmed by 4 bases and 0 bases, with 15 bases remaining between them. The CDR3 totals 16 residues. Germline CDR1 MDHEN, CDR2 SYDVKM. CDR3 protein: CASSSRQGAYQETQYF. CDR3 DNA: TGTGCCAGCAGTTCCCGACAAGGGGCGTACCAAGAGACCCAGTACTTC.

J is TRBJ2-5 and V is TRBV9; D is undetermined. The germline V gene has CDR1 SGDLS and CDR2 YYNGEE. V was trimmed by 3 bases and J by 5 bases, leaving 20 bases between them. The CDR3 totals 16 residues. CDR3 in amino acids: CASSARPLIPSETQYF. Written as DNA, the CDR3 is TGTGCCAGCAGCGCCCGCCCACTGATACCCTCGGAGACCCAGTACTTC.

The count of this clone is one. This chain uses TRBV6-6 with TRBJ1-1, with 7 bases identical to TRBD1. CDR1 and CDR2 from the germline V gene are MNHNY and SVGAGI (reference sequence). The CDR3 consists of 14 residues. V trimming: 10 bases; J trimming: 0 bases; junction bases outside the gene matches: 8. The CDR3 reads CATFLDRVNTEAFF. CDR3 coding DNA: TGTGCCACCTTCCTAGACAGGGTGAACACTGAAGCTTTCTTT.

This rearrangement joins TRBV2 to TRBJ2-1, with 11 bases lining up with TRBD2. The CDR3 has 15 residues. The J segment lost 6 bases and the V segment lost 6 bases, leaving 7 bases of the junction unmatched. CDR1 and CDR2 from the germline V gene are SNHLY and FYNNEI. CDR3 protein: CASRALSGRANEQFF. CDR3 in DNA: TGTGCCAGCAGGGCCCTTAGCGGGAGGGCCAATGAGCAGTTCTTC.

This clone was recorded once. This rearrangement joins TRBV10-3 to TRBJ1-1; unclear D gene. CDR3 length: 13 residues. Per germline, CDR1 ENHRY and CDR2 SYGVKD. Between the trimmed V and J ends, which lost 11 bases and 3 bases, there was a span of 16 bases. The CDR3 sequence: CASGRALDTEAFF. Here the CDR3 DNA reads TGTGCCTCGGGGAGAGCCTTGGACACTGAAGCTTTCTTT.

The gene calls are TRBV6-5 and TRBJ2-2; 7 nucleotides align to TRBD2. Looked up from germline, CDR1 is MNHEY and CDR2 is SVGAGI. J gave up 6 bases and V 7 bases, and 5 bases lay outside the gene matches. The CDR3 runs 13 residues. The CDR3 DNA sequence: TGTGCCAGCATGCGGGGGTTGCCCGGGGAGCTGTTTTTT. Translating gives CASMRGLPGELFF.

The V and J genes are TRBV28 and TRBJ2-3; perhaps TRBD2 as D (5 bases). The germline V gene encodes CDR1 MDHEN and CDR2 SYDVKM. V shed 2 bases and J shed 6 bases, with 9 bases lying between them. The CDR3 totals 13 residues. The CDR3 sequence: CASSLNLADTQYF. CDR3 coding DNA: TGTGCCAGCAGTTTAAATTTAGCGGATACGCAGTATTTT.

This clone showed up just a few times. The chain recombines TRBV29-1 with TRBJ2-3; D gene uncertain. This CDR3 region has 13 residues. V lost 1 base, J lost 4 bases, and 9 bases lay in between. Looked up from germline, CDR1 is SQVTM and CDR2 is ANQGSEA. CDR3 in DNA: TGCAGCGTTGAAGCCGGGTTTGCAGATACGCAGTATTTT. Translated, it gives CSVEAGFADTQYF.

Turning to this clone: This sample also contains other DNA sequences that code for the same CDR3. The chain is built from TRBV27 and TRBJ1-6, with D unclear. CDR3 size: 14 residues. V was pared by 5 bases and J by 7 bases, with 12 bases between. Germline CDR1 is MNHEY and CDR2 is SMNVEV (reference sequence). The CDR3 here is CASSLGGANSPLHF. In DNA form, the CDR3 reads TGTGCCAGCAGTCTAGGTGGAGCCAATTCACCCCTCCACTTT.

The chain uses TRBV15 and TRBJ2-7; no reliable D call. The CDR3 consists of 15 residues. The V end was cut by 0 bases, the J end by 3 bases, with 12 bases between. Germline V gene sequence: CDR1 LNHNV, CDR2 YYDKDF (reference sequence). The CDR3 nucleotides are TGTGCCACCAGCAGAGATAAACGTTTTAGCTACGAGCAGTACTTC. It translates to CATSRDKRFSYEQYF.

J is TRBJ2-7 and V is TRBV7-8; TRBD1 might be the D (6 bases). This CDR3 is built from 14 residues. Germline CDR1 SGHVS, CDR2 FQNEAQ. V dropped 3 bases and J dropped 3 bases, with 12 bases sitting between them. CDR3 loop: CASSFRGGFYEQYF. The CDR3 nucleotides are TGTGCCAGCAGCTTCAGGGGCGGATTCTACGAGCAGTACTTC.

The V gene is TRBV10-2, the J gene TRBJ2-3; 12 bases line up with TRBD2. This CDR3 comprises 14 residues. CDR1 is WSHSY, CDR2 SAAADI, per germline. The trim removed 6 bases at V and 4 bases at J, leaving 2 bases unmatched. CDR3 protein: CASRLAGGSDTQYF. The CDR3 DNA sequence: TGCGCCAGCAGACTAGCGGGGGGTTCAGATACGCAGTATTTT.

This clone appeared once. CDR3 bases: TGCAGCGTTGAATACAACAGGGGGGGCTACACCTTC. Translated: CSVEYNRGGYTF. The chain recombines TRBV29-1 with TRBJ1-2; the match to TRBD1 covers 8 bases. The CDR3 is 12 amino acids. Germline V gives CDR1 SQVTM, CDR2 ANQGSEA. The V and J ends lost 2 bases and 8 bases, in that order; junction bases with no gene match: 4.

This clone was observed a single time. This rearrangement joins TRBV5-1 to TRBJ1-1; 9 bases align to TRBD1. The trim removed 4 bases at V and 1 base at J, leaving 8 bases unmatched. Germline-derived CDR1 and CDR2 are SGHRS and YFSETQ. This CDR3 comprises 16 residues. In DNA, the CDR3 is TGCGCCAGCAGCCCGACCCTACAGGGGGCGAACACTGAAGCTTTCTTT. It translates to CASSPTLQGANTEAFF.

The chain couples TRBV9 to TRBJ2-5; 9 positions match TRBD2. This CDR3 spans 15 amino acids. Losses at the gene ends were 3 bases for V and 5 bases for J; bases not matched to a gene: 8. Germline assignment: CDR1 SGDLS and CDR2 YYNGEE. The CDR3 here is CASSGLAGLGETQYF. CDR3 DNA: TGTGCCAGCAGCGGGCTAGCGGGGCTTGGGGAGACCCAGTACTTC.

The genes are TRBV28 and TRBJ1-5; no definite D call. The CDR3 runs to 14 residues. Germline V CDR1 and CDR2: MDHEN, SYDVKM. V was cut by 8 bases and J by 3 bases, with 14 bases left in between. CDR3 sequence reads: CASREVRANQPQHF. Written as DNA, the CDR3 is TGTGCCAGCCGAGAGGTGAGGGCCAATCAGCCCCAGCATTTT.

The V gene is TRBV7-9, the J gene TRBJ2-7; D call uncertain. Germline V gives CDR1 SEHNR, CDR2 FQNEAQ (reference sequence). V was clipped by 4 bases and J by 2 bases, with 6 bases between them. The CDR3 covers 12 residues. CDR3 DNA: TGTGCCAGCAGCTCAACGGCCTACGAGCAGTACTTC. Protein product: CASSSTAYEQYF.

This clone was seen a single time. The rearrangement links TRBV5-1 to TRBJ2-1; 10 bases map to TRBD1. With 0 bases clipped from V and 5 bases from J, the junction kept 8 bases outside the gene matches. Germline lookup yields CDR1 SGHRS and CDR2 YFSETQ. The CDR3 contains 17 residues. The CDR3 DNA sequence: TGCGCCAGCAGCTTGGAATTTGGGACAGGGGCTCACAATGAGCAGTTCTTC. As protein: CASSLEFGTGAHNEQFF.

The chain couples TRBV4-3 to TRBJ2-1; 9 bases line up with TRBD2. CDR3 size: 17 residues. CDR1 and CDR2 (germline): LGHNA, YSLEER. J was trimmed by 10 bases and V by 0 bases; bases with no gene match: 13. This chain's CDR3 is CASSQDFTGGGANEQFF. In nucleotides, the CDR3 is TGCGCCAGCAGCCAAGATTTCACCGGCGGGGGGGCTAACGAGCAGTTCTTC.

V usage is TRBV5-1 and J usage is TRBJ1-1; 9 bases are a match to TRBD1. V dropped 2 bases and J dropped 1; count of bases not matched to a gene: 3. CDR3 length: 15 residues. Germline V gives CDR1 SGHRS, CDR2 YFSETQ. The DNA of the CDR3 is TGCGCCAGCAGCTTACAGGGGGCTCGGAACACTGAAGCTTTCTTT. Its protein is CASSLQGARNTEAFF.

This clone was counted a single time. The chain joins TRBV28 to TRBJ2-1, with 8 bases identical to TRBD2. The V segment lost 2 bases and the J segment 7 bases; nucleotides outside the gene matches: 4. Germline loops: CDR1 MDHEN, CDR2 SYDVKM. The CDR3 has 14 residues. DNA of the CDR3: TGTGCCAGCAGTTTAAGCGGGGGAGCGAATGAGCAGTTCTTC. Its translation is CASSLSGGANEQFF. The entire variable domain, with the rest obtained from reference TRBV28 and TRBJ2-1, is as follows: DVKVTQSSRYLVKRTGEKVFLECVQDMDHENMFWYRQDPGLGLRLIYFSYDVKMKEKGDIPEGYSVSREKKERFSLILESASTNQTSMYLCASSLSGGANEQFFGPGTRLTVL.

The genes are TRBV11-3 and TRBJ2-2; 10 nucleotides match TRBD2. Trimming removed 6 bases from V and 1 base from J; junction bases left unmatched: 2. CDR3 length equals 15 residues. Germline-derived CDR1 and CDR2 are SGHNT and YENEEA. CDR3 region: CASSPSGGNTGELFF. The CDR3 nucleotides read TGTGCCAGCAGTCCTAGCGGGGGGAACACCGGGGAGCTGTTTTTT.

This rearrangement joins TRBV12-5 to TRBJ1-1; tentatively, D is TRBD1 (6 bases). This CDR3 has 16 residues. Trimming left V 0 bases short and J 0 bases short, with 11 bases between. Looked up from germline, CDR1 is LGHNT and CDR2 is FRNRAP. Here the CDR3 reads CASGLVLGQMNTEAFF. DNA of the CDR3: TGTGCTAGTGGTTTGGTACTAGGACAGATGAACACTGAAGCTTTCTTT.